This T cell receptor (beta chain) appears in the sequencing data of a study of technical replicates of blood from several donors. With 2 bases removed from V and 2 bases from J, the gap between germline ends came to 8 bases. This CDR3 region has 13 residues. The germline V gene has CDR1 SGHRS and CDR2 YFSETQ. The repertoire was sequenced with immunoSEQ multiplex PCR; TCRdb's copy has only in-frame clones and lacks some. The sample lists 65,000 to 85,000 clones, approximately 96% occurring once. The chain joins TRBV5-1 to TRBJ2-7; a weak D match, TRBD1 (6 bases). The sequence was collected from a human donor in good health. Sequencing used T cells isolated from PBMCs. This chain's CDR3 is CASSFGQTYEQYF. In DNA form, the CDR3 reads TGCGCCAGCAGCTTTGGACAGACCTACGAGCAGTACTTC.